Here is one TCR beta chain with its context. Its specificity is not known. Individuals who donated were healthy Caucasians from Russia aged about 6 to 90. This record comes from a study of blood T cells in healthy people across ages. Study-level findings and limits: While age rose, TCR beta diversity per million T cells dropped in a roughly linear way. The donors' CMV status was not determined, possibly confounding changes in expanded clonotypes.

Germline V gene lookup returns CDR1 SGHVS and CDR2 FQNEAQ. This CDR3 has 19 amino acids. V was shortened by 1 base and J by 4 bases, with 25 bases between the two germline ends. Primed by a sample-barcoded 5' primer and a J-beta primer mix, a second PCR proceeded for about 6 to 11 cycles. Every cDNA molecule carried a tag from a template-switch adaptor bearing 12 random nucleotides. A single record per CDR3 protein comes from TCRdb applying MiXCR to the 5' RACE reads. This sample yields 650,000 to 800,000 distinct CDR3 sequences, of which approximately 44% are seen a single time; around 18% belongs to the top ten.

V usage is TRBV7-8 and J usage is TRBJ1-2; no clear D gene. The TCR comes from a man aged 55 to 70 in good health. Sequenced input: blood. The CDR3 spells CASSLVRNTRSGSLYGYTF. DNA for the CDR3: TGTGCCAGCAGCTTAGTGAGGAACACAAGGAGCGGGAGTCTCTATGGCTACACCTTC.